The rows below give T cell receptor beta chains drawn from one sample of a study of long-term antiretroviral therapy in people with HIV. The repertoire was sequenced with immunoSEQ multiplex PCR; TCRdb's copy has only in-frame clones and lacks some. Of 30,000 or so clones listed, roughly 74% were seen once; the top ten hold 3.4%. Sequenced here: unsorted PBMCs, sampled 3 years after starting antiretroviral therapy. Receptor source: a man in his fifties with HIV. Each CDR3 is given with its conserved first and last residue. A D gene is named only where the DNA matches it firmly. Not every row has a clone size; where given, it reads once, few, many or a size class.

>TRBJ2-7|-|TRBD2|TRBV27
TGTGCCACCAGCGGGACTCTCGGATCCTACGAGCAGTACTTC
CATSGTLGSYEQYF
>TRBJ2-7|-|-|TRBV6-6
TGTGCCAGCAGTGATGGGGAAGGGAGCTACGAGCAGTACTTC
CASSDGEGSYEQYF
>TRBJ2-2|-|TRBD2|TRBV4-3
TGCGCCAGCAGCCAAGAAGGACTAGCGGGAGACCCCGGGGAGCTGTTTTTT
CASSQEGLAGDPGELFF
>TRBJ2-3|-|TRBD2|TRBV27
TGTGCCAGCAGTTCCCCTCGGACTAGCGGGAGACCTTTCACAGATACGCAGTATTTT
CASSSPRTSGRPFTDTQYF
>TRBJ2-7|-|-|TRBV18
TGTGCCAGCTCACCAGGGCGGACCTACGAGCAGTACTTC
CASSPGRTYEQYF
>TRBJ1-1|-|-|TRBV13
TGTGCCAGCAGCCGGGGGGGAGTCACTGAAGCTTTCTTT
CASSRGGVTEAFF
>TRBJ1-6|-|-|TRBV7-2
TGTGCCAGCAGCTACGACGCATACAGGGTATCACCCCTCCACTTT
CASSYDAYRVSPLHF
>TRBJ1-5|-|-|TRBV5-8
TGTGCCAGCAGCTTCTGGATTAGGGGGCAGCCCCAGCATTTT
CASSFWIRGQPQHF
>TRBJ1-2|few|-|TRBV6-5
TGTGCCAGCAGCCCGAGCAACTATGGCTACACCTTC
CASSPSNYGYTF
>TRBJ2-2|few|TRBD2|TRBV4-3
TGCGCCAGCAGCTCTCTAGCGGGGGCAAACACCGGGGAGCTGTTTTTT
CASSSLAGANTGELFF
>TRBJ2-7|once|TRBD1|TRBV5-1
TGCGCCAGCAGCCGGACTTCACCGGGACAGGGGGCGCACGAGCAGTACTTC
CASSRTSPGQGAHEQYF
>TRBJ1-3|few|-|TRBV4-2
TGTGCCAGCAGCCAAGGTCCGTTCAGGGTCAGAGCTACCGACTCTGGAAACACCATATATTTT
CASSQGPFRVRATDSGNTIYF
>TRBJ2-7|-|-|TRBV5-1
TGCGCCAGCAGCGCGGACCTGAGGGGGCAGTACTTC
CASSADLRGQYF
>TRBJ2-5|-|-|TRBV2
TGTGCCAGCAGAGGCGGGGAGCGGCAGACCCAGTACTTC
CASRGGERQTQYF
>TRBJ1-1|once|TRBD1|TRBV5-4
TGTGCCAGCAGCCGACGACAGGGTACTGAAGCTTTCTTT
CASSRRQGTEAFF
>TRBJ2-1|-|-|TRBV5-1
TGCGCCAGCAGCTTGTTGGGGATTGAGCAGTTCTTC
CASSLLGIEQFF
>TRBJ1-2|-|-|TRBV4-3
TGCGCCAGCAGCCAAGATTTGGGGTCCGTCTATGGCTACACCTTC
CASSQDLGSVYGYTF
>TRBJ1-6|few|-|TRBV14
TGTGCCAGCAGCCCGACAGAGGGTTCACCCCTCCACTTT
CASSPTEGSPLHF
>TRBJ2-7|once|-|TRBV7-4
TGTGCCAGCAGCTTACAGTCGTTAGCAATCGAGCAGTACTTC
CASSLQSLAIEQYF
>TRBJ2-3|-|TRBD2|TRBV19
TGTGCCAGTAGCGTTCTAGCGGCAGATACGCAGTATTTT
CASSVLAADTQYF
>TRBJ2-3|-|-|TRBV4-2
TGTGCCAGCAGCCAAGATGCCAGGACCTGGGCCCTCACAGATACGCAGTATTTT
CASSQDARTWALTDTQYF
>TRBJ2-5|-|TRBD1|TRBV5-1
TGCGCCAGCAGCCAAAGACAGGGGGCCGAGACCCAGTACTTC
CASSQRQGAETQYF
>TRBJ2-7|-|-|TRBV10-3
TGTGCCATCAGTGAGTCAGGGGGGGGCACCTACGAGCAGTACTTC
CAISESGGGTYEQYF
>TRBJ2-3|-|TRBD2|TRBV5-5
TGTGCCAGCAGCTTATTAAGCGGGGTAAATACGCAGTATTTT
CASSLLSGVNTQYF
>TRBJ1-2|-|-|TRBV6-1
TGTGCCGTAGAAAAGGGGGGAGTGAACTATGGCTACACCTTC
CAVEKGGVNYGYTF
>TRBJ1-2|-|-|TRBV6-5
TGTGCCAGCAGTTACGAGGGGATGAGAGGCTACACCTTC
CASSYEGMRGYTF
>TRBJ1-4|-|-|TRBV6-6
TGTGCCAGCAGACGGACCTCAGGGAAGGAAAAACTGTTTTTT
CASRRTSGKEKLFF
>TRBJ1-4|-|-|TRBV2
TGTGCCAGCGGGCAGGGTGTTCTTAATGAAAAACTGTTTTTT
CASGQGVLNEKLFF
>TRBJ1-4|few|-|TRBV11-3
TGTGCCAGCAGCTCCGGAGGGGCGGATGAAAAACTGTTTTTT
CASSSGGADEKLFF
>TRBJ2-7|-|-|TRBV18
TGTGCCAGCTCCCCAGCGCCCGGCTACGAGCAGTACTTC
CASSPAPGYEQYF
>TRBJ2-3|few|TRBD2|TRBV18
TGTGCCAGCTCAGCTGGTCCGAGCGGGAGTAGCGATACGCAGTATTTT
CASSAGPSGSSDTQYF
>TRBJ1-5|-|-|TRBV19
TGTGCCAGTAGCTCTTTAAGACAGTTCCAGCCCCAGCATTTT
CASSSLRQFQPQHF
>TRBJ2-1|-|-|TRBV5-1
TGCGCCAGCAGCTTGGCGGTTGAGCAGTTCTTC
CASSLAVEQFF
>TRBJ2-7|-|-|TRBV29-1
TGCAGCGTTGAGCAGGGAGAGGACGAGCAGTACTTC
CSVEQGEDEQYF
>TRBJ2-7|-|TRBD2|TRBV4-1
TGCGCCAGCAGCCAAGCCCTAGCGGGAGGCCTCTACGAGCAGTACTTC
CASSQALAGGLYEQYF
>TRBJ1-4|-|-|TRBV5-1
TGCGCCAGCAGCTCGGAAGAGAAAAGTGAAAAACTGTTTTTT
CASSSEEKSEKLFF
>TRBJ2-5|-|-|TRBV7-2
TGTGCCAGCAGCTACTGGGGGGCCGGGCAAGAGACCCAGTACTTC
CASSYWGAGQETQYF
>TRBJ2-1|-|-|TRBV4-1
TGCGCCAGCAGCCAAGGCCCCGGCCGGGTAGTCAATGAGCAGTTCTTC
CASSQGPGRVVNEQFF
>TRBJ2-1|-|TRBD2|TRBV4-2
TGTGCCAGCAGAAGACTAGCGGGCAGCTCCTACAATGAGCAGTTCTTC
CASRRLAGSSYNEQFF
>TRBJ2-2|-|-|TRBV7-2
TGTGCCAGCAGTCGGGACCTAGCGTACACCGGGGAGCTGTTTTTT
CASSRDLAYTGELFF
>TRBJ2-3|-|TRBD2|TRBV4-1
TGCGCCAGCAGCCCCGCCGGGAGGCTTGATACGCAGTATTTT
CASSPAGRLDTQYF
>TRBJ2-7|few|-|TRBV6-5
TGTGCCAGCAGTTCGGGACTCGTTAGATACGAGCAGTACTTC
CASSSGLVRYEQYF
>TRBJ1-2|-|-|TRBV28
TGTGCCAGCAGTCGGGACATTTATGGCTACACCTTC
CASSRDIYGYTF
>TRBJ1-1|-|-|TRBV6-5
TGTGCCAGCAGTAGTTGGGAGGGCACTGAAGCTTTCTTT
CASSSWEGTEAFF